This TCR beta chain was recovered during a study of blood T cells in healthy people across ages. Details on this clonotype: At one of its ends the junction is not consistent with the germline gene, which may arise from a read error.

A second PCR of roughly 7 to 11 cycles used a sample-barcoded 5' primer and a J-beta primer mix. TCRdb fed the 5' RACE reads into MiXCR, producing one record per CDR3 protein. This sample yields around 900,000 distinct CDR3 sequences, of which just over 50% are seen a single time; over 20% belongs to the top ten. CDR3 size: 12 residues. Germline CDR1 and CDR2: SGHVS and FNYEAQ. The chain combines TRBV7-6 with TRBJ1-1, with D perhaps matching TRBD1 (6 bases). This clonotype was obtained from a woman aged 55-70 years in good health. The sequencing input was blood. CDR3 DNA: TGTTCCAGCAGCCGAGGGGGTTCTGAAGCTTTCTTT. Protein: CSSSRGGSEAFF.